What follows are 12 T cell receptor beta chains derived from one specimen sequenced in a study of blood T cell repertoires in COVID-19. Measured with immunoSEQ multiplex PCR; TCRdb has only the in-frame clones, and not every one. The repertoire holds some 210,000 clones, with roughly 90% as singletons. Sequenced input: PBMCs or T cells enriched from blood (not recorded which). The receptors originated from a man between 18 and 35 years old with acute COVID-19.

This sequence joins TRBV4-2 and TRBJ2-7; D is uncertain. The V and J ends lost 1 base and 3 bases respectively, with 13 bases between them. The CDR3 has 15 residues. Germline CDR1 reads LGHNA; CDR2 reads YNFKEQ. CDR3 nucleotides: TGTGCCAGCAGCCAAGTGTACCGACAAGACTACGAGCAGTACTTC. Translating gives CASSQVYRQDYEQYF.

The sample holds a few counts of this clone. Here the CDR3 DNA reads TGTGCCAGCAGTTTATTGGGACAAACAAGTTCACCCCTCCACTTT. Its protein product is CASSLLGQTSSPLHF. The V gene is TRBV28, the J gene TRBJ1-6, with D possibly being TRBD1 (6 bases). This CDR3 has 15 residues. Germline CDR1 MDHEN, CDR2 SYDVKM. Trimming left V 1 base short and J 9 bases short, with 13 bases between.

This sequence joins TRBV4-3 and TRBJ2-3, with 12 positions matching TRBD2. Germline V gives CDR1 LGHNA, CDR2 YSLEER. V was clipped by 0 bases and J by 2 bases; unmatched bases: 3. The CDR3 totals 17 residues. CDR3 region: CASSQETSGGYTDTQYF. The DNA for the CDR3 is TGCGCCAGCAGCCAAGAGACTAGCGGGGGATACACAGATACGCAGTATTTT.

This rearrangement joins TRBV7-3 to TRBJ2-7, with 10 nucleotides matching TRBD2. The CDR3 loop spans 16 amino acids. V was clipped by 2 bases and J by 2 bases; unmatched bases: 6. Germline CDR1 and CDR2: SGHTA and FQGTGA. CDR3 in amino acids: CASSLGPAGGPYEQYF. CDR3 in DNA: TGTGCCAGCAGCTTAGGTCCAGCGGGAGGGCCCTACGAGCAGTACTTC.

The V gene is TRBV6-5, the J gene TRBJ2-7, with 7 positions matching TRBD1. The V gene's germline CDR1 is MNHEY and CDR2 SVGAGI. The CDR3 has 14 residues. J lost 1 base, V lost 6 bases, and 6 bases had no gene match. As DNA, the CDR3 is TGTGCCAGCAGGCGACAGGGTGAATCCTACGAGCAGTACTTC. This gives the protein CASRRQGESYEQYF.

The CDR3 DNA reads as TGTGCCAGCAGCCATGACAGCTCTGGAAACACCATATATTTT. Translated: CASSHDSSGNTIYF. V usage is TRBV3-1 (or the pseudogene TRBV3-2) and J usage is TRBJ1-3; tentative D call: TRBD1 (5 bases). The CDR3 consists of 14 residues. Trimming removed 3 bases at V and 0 bases at J, with 6 bases between. CDR1 and CDR2 (germline): LGHDT, YNNKEL (reference sequence).

The chain combines TRBV19 with TRBJ2-1, with a weak D call TRBD1 (6 bases). Trimming took 6 bases from V and 8 from J, leaving 11 bases between them. Germline V CDR1 and CDR2: LNHDA, SQIVND (reference sequence). This CDR3 contains 12 residues. The chain's CDR3 is CASRQGFDEQFF. Here the CDR3 DNA reads TGTGCCAGTAGACAGGGTTTCGATGAGCAGTTCTTC.

This chain connects TRBV27 to TRBJ2-2, with 7 bases that match TRBD2. The CDR3 totals 16 residues. J was trimmed by 6 bases and V by 5 bases; bases with no gene match: 12. Germline CDR1 reads MNHEY; CDR2 reads SMNVEV (reference sequence). Here the CDR3 DNA reads TGTGCCAGCAGTACCAGGACTAGAAGGTACTCCGGGGAGCTGTTTTTT. This translates into CASSTRTRRYSGELFF.

J is TRBJ2-1 and V is TRBV5-4; TRBD2 agrees at 9 bases. From germline, CDR1 is SGHNT and CDR2 YYREEE (reference sequence). The CDR3 spans 15 residues. The V segment lost 0 bases and the J segment 6 bases; nucleotides outside the gene matches: 4. CDR3 sequence reads: CASSLVVAGVNEQFF. CDR3 in DNA: TGTGCCAGCAGCTTGGTAGTAGCGGGAGTCAATGAGCAGTTCTTC.

This chain connects TRBV30 to TRBJ2-7; possible D gene TRBD1, 6 bases. The germline V gene encodes CDR1 GTSNPN and CDR2 SVGIG (reference sequence). The CDR3 contains 12 residues. V lost 2 bases and J lost 5, with 10 bases in between. CDR3 DNA sequence: TGTGCCTGGAGTCCGGACAGCGACGAGCAGTACTTC. Translation: CAWSPDSDEQYF.

The chain has TRBV7-2 and TRBJ1-5; tentatively, D is TRBD1 (5 bases). CDR3 length: 15 residues. V was shortened by 1 base and J by 7 bases, with 14 bases between the two germline ends. Germline V gene lookup returns CDR1 SGHTA and CDR2 FQGNSA. CDR3 loop: CASSLGLGPGQPQHF. The CDR3 DNA sequence: TGTGCCAGCAGCTTAGGGTTGGGGCCTGGGCAGCCCCAGCATTTT.

This sequence joins TRBV28 and TRBJ2-7; 7 bases line up with TRBD2. With 6 bases clipped from V and 4 bases from J, the junction kept 12 bases outside the gene matches. CDR1 MDHEN and CDR2 SYDVKM come from the germline V gene. This CDR3 has 15 amino acids. CDR3: CASRKPSGIGYEQYF. The CDR3, as DNA: TGTGCCAGCAGAAAACCAAGCGGGATCGGATACGAGCAGTACTTC.